A selection of T cell receptor beta chains follows, all from one sample in a study of T cells in localized non-small cell lung cancer. Profiled with immunoSEQ multiplex PCR; TCRdb holds only in-frame clones, not every one. Of roughly 35,000 clones in the sample, 85% to 95% were seen once. The material was peripheral blood mononuclear cells, obtained before any cancer treatment. These receptors were taken from a female donor aged 60 or older with stage II lung adenocarcinoma. CDR3s include the opening cysteine and the closing phenylalanine or tryptophan. Each record gives: D gene, J gene, clone size, V gene, CDR3 protein, CDR3 DNA. The D gene is left open where the match is weak. Clone size is given for some rows only: seen once, a few or many times, or a class if the clone is expanded.

TRBD2	TRBJ2-3	.	TRBV4-2	CASSQERASGGDTQYF	TGTGCCAGCAGCCAAGAAAGGGCTAGCGGGGGGGATACGCAGTATTTT
.	TRBJ2-2	.	TRBV13	CASSLGQFTGELFF	TGTGCCAGCAGCTTAGGACAATTCACCGGGGAGCTGTTTTTT
.	TRBJ2-3	.	TRBV27	CASSDPLTDTQYF	TGTGCCAGCAGCGATCCCCTCACAGATACGCAGTATTTT
.	TRBJ1-6	.	TRBV28	CASTSGVVNSPLHF	TGTGCCAGCACTTCAGGGGTAGTAAACTCACCCCTCCACTTT
.	TRBJ2-1	.	TRBV10-2	CASYRTDNEQFF	TGCGCCAGCTATCGGACAGATAATGAGCAGTTCTTC
.	TRBJ1-5	few	TRBV28	CASSLAGEPQHF	TGTGCCAGCAGTTTAGCGGGCGAACCCCAGCATTTT
TRBD2	TRBJ2-7	.	TRBV4-3	CASSQSGGSSYEQYF	TGCGCCAGCAGCCAGTCCGGGGGGAGCTCCTACGAGCAGTACTTC
TRBD1	TRBJ2-5	.	TRBV11-2	CASSSGTGERKTQYF	TGTGCCAGCAGCTCCGGGACAGGGGAAAGAAAGACCCAGTACTTC
.	TRBJ2-5	once	TRBV9	CASSAGGYQETQYF	TGTGCCAGCAGCGCCGGGGGCTACCAAGAGACCCAGTACTTC
.	TRBJ1-2	.	TRBV7-2	CASSPDRSYGYTF	TGTGCCAGCAGCCCAGACAGGTCCTATGGCTACACCTTC
.	TRBJ1-3	.	TRBV6-6	CASSLGGRSGNTIYF	TGTGCCAGCAGTTTGGGGGGAAGGTCTGGAAACACCATATATTTT
.	TRBJ1-5	few	TRBV5-6	CASSLGGNNQPQHF	TGTGCCAGCAGCTTGGGGGGGAACAATCAGCCCCAGCATTTT
.	TRBJ2-5	.	TRBV29-1	CSVDTGEGETQYF	TGCAGCGTTGATACGGGGGAAGGAGAGACCCAGTACTTC
TRBD1	TRBJ1-5	few	TRBV9	CASSPGPGGQPQHF	TGTGCCAGCAGCCCCGGCCCAGGGGGTCAGCCCCAGCATTTT